This T cell receptor (beta chain) is drawn from a study of PD-L1 blockade in urothelial cancer. Comments on this clone: Lacking the conserved final phenylalanine or tryptophan, this CDR3 likely reflects a read error. The DNA is omitted, as the CDR3 cannot be located on it reliably, and the CDR3 follows TCRdb's listing.

Profiled with immunoSEQ multiplex PCR; TCRdb holds only in-frame clones, not every one. The profile covers more than 90,000 clones, with approximately 90% appearing a single time and 3% to 4.5% taken by the ten largest. Stated time point: peripheral blood 6 weeks after treatment start. The sample here was PBMCs, taken around atezolizumab (anti-PD-L1) treatment. The clonotype originates from a man between 60 and 75 years old with urothelial cancer.

The CDR3 here is CASSLKEEGRQ. This chain uses TRBV7-3 with TRBJ1-1. A total of 11 residues make up the CDR3, ends included. The germline CDR1 and CDR2 sequences are SGHTA and FQGTGA.